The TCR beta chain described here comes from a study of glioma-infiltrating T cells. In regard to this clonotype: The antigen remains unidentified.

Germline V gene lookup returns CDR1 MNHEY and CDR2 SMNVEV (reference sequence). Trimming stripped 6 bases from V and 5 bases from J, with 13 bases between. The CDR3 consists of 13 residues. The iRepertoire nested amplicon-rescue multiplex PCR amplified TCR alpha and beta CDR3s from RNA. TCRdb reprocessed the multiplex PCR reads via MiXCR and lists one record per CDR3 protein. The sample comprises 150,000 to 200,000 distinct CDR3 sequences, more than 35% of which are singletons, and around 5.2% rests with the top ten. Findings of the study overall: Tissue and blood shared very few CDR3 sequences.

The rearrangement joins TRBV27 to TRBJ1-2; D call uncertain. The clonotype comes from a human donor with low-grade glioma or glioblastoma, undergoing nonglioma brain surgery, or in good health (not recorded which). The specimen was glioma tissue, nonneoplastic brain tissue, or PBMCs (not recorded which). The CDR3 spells CASSHQNSYGYTF. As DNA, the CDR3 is TGTGCCAGCAGCCATCAGAACTCGTATGGCTACACCTTC.